This section outlines one T cell receptor (beta chain) sequence together with its context. Its target antigen remains unknown. Per-base quality was not reported, and no clone a single base away is much larger than it. The germline V end is reduced by 2 bases and the J end by 8 bases; junction bases left unmatched: 4. The CDR3 runs 15 amino acids, cysteine and phenylalanine included. The read is trimmed to its CDR3 DNA, 45 bases read in frame from base 1. The CDR1 and CDR2 encoded by the germline V gene are SGDLS and YYNGEE. TCRbeta CDR3 regions were amplified from genomic DNA by means of the immunoSEQ Assay, a bias-controlled multiplex PCR. As for the original processing: The number of nucleated cells in each sample was estimated from the amplification of reference gene primers within the assay. To quantify the absolute abundance of each unique TCRbeta CDR3 rearrangement, sequence reads were collapsed and filtered. For each sample, productive Simpson clonality was calculated as the square root of Simpson's diversity index over productive rearrangements. TCRdb holds this immuneACCESS table with in-frame rearrangements only. Some clones are missing; in checked studies, unresolved V genes explain under half, and the rest has no known cause. V, J and clone size were drawn from that table, and D and trimming were deduced from the DNA. A total of around 300,000 clones appear in this sample, roughly 89% of them only once. The leading ten clones occupy 2% to 2.5% of the sample.

Collaborating institutions collected whole blood in K2EDTA tubes following their own protocols. For TCRbeta analysis, collaborators shipped samples in one of three forms: frozen whole blood, isolated PBMCs, or DNA extracted from either of those sample types. This sample is drawn from a study of blood T cell repertoires in COVID-19 (dated by TCRdb to 2020 to 2022). Concerning the study at large: The collaborator samples originated in the United States, Italy and Spain and spanned the acute and convalescent phases of COVID-19. The prospective study material was composed of cDNA or gDNA derived from T cells, B-cell-depleted T cells, or PBMCs. Deeply sampled blood TCRbeta repertoires from subjects exposed to, actively infected with, or recovered from COVID-19 were included in the dataset. The repertoires were made available in a free public database intended to serve as a resource for research on the immune response to SARS-CoV-2. The samples were drawn from two sources: the first 160 participants of the ongoing ImmuneRACE study, and 1,000 to 1,500 subjects contributed by 6 global collaborators. Sample metadata almost always included a de-identified subject ID, COVID-19 status, age in years and sex. Where available, HLA class I and class II types were obtained from metadata supplied by the sample provider rather than from assay-based typing. The paper as a whole reports these results and caveats: How much clinical and demographic metadata was included differed by source and by participant, and the metadata was provided uncurated.

Recombination linked TRBV9 to TRBJ1-4; 12 central nucleotides agree with TRBD1. Sequencing was performed on peripheral blood. The TCR comes from a man between 50 and 59 years old with acute or convalescent COVID-19. The base sequence is TGTGCCAGCAGCGTGGGACAGGGGGCGTCGGAAAAACTGTTTTTT. Its amino acids are CASSVGQGASEKLFF. The CDR3, completed at both ends by the reference TRBV9 and TRBJ1-4 genes, gives the full variable domain DSGVTQTPKHLITATGQRVTLRCSPRSGDLSVYWYQQSLDQGLQFLIQYYNGEERAKGNILERFSAQQFPDLHSELNLSSLELGDSALYFCASSVGQGASEKLFFGSGTQLSVL.